These 9 T cell receptor beta chains were sequenced from one sample in a study of blood T cell repertoires in COVID-19. The assay was immunoSEQ multiplex PCR, and TCRdb's table has in-frame clones only and misses some. The sample holds some 69,000 clones, roughly nine tenths seen once. The sequencing sample was made of peripheral blood. All receptors derive from a man in his sixties with acute or convalescent COVID-19.

The chain employs TRBV6-5 and TRBJ1-4, with D possibly TRBD1 on 6 matching bases. The CDR3 length is 13 residues. Germline assignment: CDR1 MNHEY and CDR2 SVGAGI. V lost 6 bases to trimming and J lost 5 bases, with 10 bases between them. CDR3 nucleotide sequence: TGTGCCAGCAGAGGACAGCCAAATGAAAAACTGTTTTTT. It yields the protein CASRGQPNEKLFF.

This chain joins TRBV30 and TRBJ2-7; possible D gene TRBD1, 6 bases. The CDR3 is 13 residues long. V was clipped by 3 bases and J by 5 bases, with 14 bases between them. Per germline, CDR1 GTSNPN and CDR2 SVGIG (reference sequence). The CDR3 spells CAWSKTGLNEQYF. CDR3 nucleotides: TGTGCCTGGAGCAAAACAGGGTTAAACGAGCAGTACTTC.

J is TRBJ2-1 and V is TRBV24-1; TRBD1 aligns across 10 bases. V gave up 4 bases and J gave up 6 bases; unmatched junction bases: 8. The V gene's germline CDR1 is KGHDR and CDR2 SFDVKD. This CDR3 comprises 16 residues. The CDR3 region has the DNA TGTGCCACCAGTGACCCTCGACAGGGGGCGGGCAATGAGCAGTTCTTC. Its protein is CATSDPRQGAGNEQFF.

The chain links TRBV19 to TRBJ1-2, with 9 bases aligning to TRBD1. Trimming cost V 5 bases and J 4 bases; bases outside gene matches: 8. The CDR3 has 15 residues. Germline V CDR1 and CDR2: LNHDA, SQIVND (reference sequence). DNA for the CDR3: TGTGCCAGTAGTCGTGCCCGGGACAGGGCCTATGGCTACACCTTC. Amino acid sequence: CASSRARDRAYGYTF.

The chain combines TRBV29-1 with TRBJ1-1; D remains unclear. The CDR3 consists of 14 residues. Germline CDR1 is SQVTM and CDR2 is ANQGSEA. Trimming removed 7 bases at V and 1 base at J, with 16 bases between. CDR3 nucleotides: TGCAGCGGTATCGTGGACGGGAAGAACACTGAAGCTTTCTTT. Translated, it gives CSGIVDGKNTEAFF.

The chain is built from TRBV9 and TRBJ1-2, with 9 bases lining up with TRBD1. This CDR3 has 16 residues. Germline loops: CDR1 SGDLS, CDR2 YYNGEE. V lost 3 bases to trimming and J lost 3 bases; unmatched junction nucleotides: 9. CDR3 region: CASSGRRQGEDYGYTF. DNA of the CDR3: TGTGCCAGCAGCGGACGACGACAGGGGGAGGACTATGGCTACACCTTC.

The rearrangement uses TRBV3-1 (or the pseudogene TRBV3-2) and TRBJ2-1; 8 bases match TRBD2. The J segment lost 4 bases and the V segment lost 5 bases, leaving 7 bases of the junction unmatched. This CDR3 spans 15 amino acids. Germline CDR1 is LGHDT and CDR2 is YNNKEL (reference sequence). The CDR3 spells CASSSDGGEYNEQFF. DNA for the CDR3: TGTGCCAGCAGCAGTGACGGGGGGGAGTACAATGAGCAGTTCTTC.

The rearrangement joins TRBV29-1 to TRBJ1-5, with D hard to call. There are 12 residues in the CDR3. V was shortened by 7 bases and J by 6 bases, with 13 bases between the two germline ends. Germline lookup yields CDR1 SQVTM and CDR2 ANQGSEA. This chain's CDR3 is CSALDGSQPQHF. CDR3 DNA sequence: TGCAGCGCTCTAGATGGGAGTCAGCCCCAGCATTTT.

The DNA of the CDR3 is TGTGCCACCGCTCTTGGAGGGACCGGGGAGCTGTTTTTT. Amino acids: CATALGGTGELFF. This rearrangement joins TRBV24-1 to TRBJ2-2; weak D call: TRBD2 (6 bases). The CDR3 covers 13 residues. Germline CDR1 KGHDR, CDR2 SFDVKD. The germline V and J ends were trimmed by 9 bases and 5 bases, with 12 bases remaining between them.